This T cell receptor (beta chain) was retrieved from a study of low-dose radiotherapy and immunotherapy resistance in tumors. Across the whole study: Doses of 0.5 Gy per fraction every 2 weeks, totaling 6.5 Gy, went to Cohort 1. The patients were given nivolumab 240 mg every two weeks and ipilimumab 1 mg/kg every six weeks, through an intravenous route.

Time point: before trial treatment. The donors' regimen was nivolumab, ipilimumab, aspirin, low-dose cyclophosphamide and low-dose radiotherapy. With TRAV- and TRBV-specific primers, first-strand cDNA was made, covering the alpha and beta chains. TCRs were amplified for roughly 20 PCR cycles with a constant-region primer and V-primer adapter. TCRdb reprocessed the reads via MiXCR and lists one record per CDR3 protein. Among 65,000 to 95,000 distinct CDR3 sequences listed, approximately 17% were seen once. The germline V and J ends were trimmed by 4 bases and 0 bases, with 14 bases remaining between them. CDR1 is SGDLS, CDR2 YYNGEE, per germline. The CDR3 totals 17 residues. This clonotype came up many times.

The receptor was derived from a male donor with prostate cancer. The rearrangement uses TRBV9 and TRBJ2-6; no reliable D call. This sample comprised PBMCs, obtained before treatment. This chain's CDR3 is CASSPRPEHSGANVLTF. The CDR3 DNA reads TGTGCCAGCAGCCCGAGGCCAGAACACTCTGGGGCCAACGTCCTGACTTTC.